These 2 T cell receptor beta chains came from one sample sequenced in a study of T-cell reconstitution after alpha-beta-depleted transplantation in children (dated by TCRdb to 2016 to 2017). Broad study findings and their caveats: Over subsequent months, a decline in hyperexpanded clone frequencies was noted, and after one year, T-cell counts and TCRbeta diversity were mostly ascribed to newly produced T cells.

These TCRs are of unknown antigen specificity. Receptor libraries were prepared by PCR. The sequencer was an Illumina HiSeq 2500. TCR libraries were prepared with molecular barcoding, using unique molecular identifiers to normalize TCRbeta repertoire quantification. Using fastp at Q25 and MiXCR, TCRdb reprocessed the public reads and kept productive beta chains. Identical CDR3 protein sequences are pooled into one entry, listed with their most common genes and DNA. This sample is represented by some 300,000 distinct CDR3 sequences; roughly 8.2% of them were singletons. 8.5% to 9.5% of the sample lies in the top ten. What the treatment or condition label conveys for this sample: allogeneic hematopoietic cell transplantation with graft depleted of TCRalphabeta T cells and CD19 B cells. The input for sequencing was peripheral blood, taken 360 days after TCRalphabeta/CD19-depleted stem cell transplant. These receptors originate from a female patient under 10 years old who had a stem cell transplant for Fanconi anemia, so the T cells may come from the graft donor.

V gene TRBV5-6 combines with J gene TRBJ1-2; D gene unclear. V lost 1 base, J lost 5 bases, and 21 bases lay in between. The CDR3 length is 17 residues. The germline V gene encodes CDR1 SGHDT and CDR2 YYEEEE. The DNA of the CDR3 is TGTGCCAGCAGCTTGTCGGAGGGAATTCCGGCTGGGTATGGCTACACCTTC. Translated, it gives CASSLSEGIPAGYGYTF.

The V and J genes are TRBV21-1 and TRBJ1-5; the table gives TRBD1 as D, unverified against the DNA. TRBV21-1 is a pseudogene. The CDR3 consists of 14 residues. This CDR3 reads CASSKGQGNQPQHF. Here the CDR3 DNA reads TGTGCCAGCAGCAAAGGACAGGGCAATCAGCCCCAGCATTTT.